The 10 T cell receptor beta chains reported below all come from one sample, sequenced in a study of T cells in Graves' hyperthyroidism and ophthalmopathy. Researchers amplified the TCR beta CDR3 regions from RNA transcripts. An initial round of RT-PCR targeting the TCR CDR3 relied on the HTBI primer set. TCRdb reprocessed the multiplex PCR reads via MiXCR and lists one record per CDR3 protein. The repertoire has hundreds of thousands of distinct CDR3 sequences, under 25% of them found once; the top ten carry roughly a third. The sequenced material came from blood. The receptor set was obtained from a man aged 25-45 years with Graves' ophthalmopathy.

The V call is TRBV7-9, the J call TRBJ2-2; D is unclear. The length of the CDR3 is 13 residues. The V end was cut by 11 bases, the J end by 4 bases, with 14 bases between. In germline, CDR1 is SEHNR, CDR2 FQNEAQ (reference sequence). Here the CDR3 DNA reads TGTGCCGTTGAGGTGGTCGGCACCGGGGAGCTGTTTTTT. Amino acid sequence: CAVEVVGTGELFF.

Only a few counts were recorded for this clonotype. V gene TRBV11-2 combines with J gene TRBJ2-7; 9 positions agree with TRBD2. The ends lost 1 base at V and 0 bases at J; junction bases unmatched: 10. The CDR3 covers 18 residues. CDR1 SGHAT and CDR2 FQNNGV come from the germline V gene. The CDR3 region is CASSLVELAGANSYEQYF. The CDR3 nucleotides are TGTGCCAGCAGCTTAGTGGAGTTAGCGGGAGCCAACTCCTACGAGCAGTACTTC.

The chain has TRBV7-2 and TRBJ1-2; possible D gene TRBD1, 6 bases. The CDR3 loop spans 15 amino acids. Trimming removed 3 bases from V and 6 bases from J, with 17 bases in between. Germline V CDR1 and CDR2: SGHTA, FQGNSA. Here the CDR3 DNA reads TGTGCCAGCAGCTTCTTTCAGGGGACGTTGAATGGCTACACCTTC. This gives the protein CASSFFQGTLNGYTF.

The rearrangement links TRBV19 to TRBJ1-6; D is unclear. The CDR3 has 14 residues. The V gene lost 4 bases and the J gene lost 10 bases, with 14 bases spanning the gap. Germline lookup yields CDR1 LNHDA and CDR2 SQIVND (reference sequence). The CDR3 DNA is TGTGCCAGTAGTACGGGCAGTAATGGGTCACCCCTCCACTTT. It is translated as CASSTGSNGSPLHF.

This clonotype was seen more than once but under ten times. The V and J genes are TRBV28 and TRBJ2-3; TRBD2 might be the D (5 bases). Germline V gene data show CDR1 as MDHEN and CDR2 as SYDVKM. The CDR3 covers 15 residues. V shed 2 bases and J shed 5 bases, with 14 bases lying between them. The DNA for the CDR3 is TGTGCCAGCAGTTTAGTGGCGGGTCATGGAGATACGCAGTATTTT. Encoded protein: CASSLVAGHGDTQYF.

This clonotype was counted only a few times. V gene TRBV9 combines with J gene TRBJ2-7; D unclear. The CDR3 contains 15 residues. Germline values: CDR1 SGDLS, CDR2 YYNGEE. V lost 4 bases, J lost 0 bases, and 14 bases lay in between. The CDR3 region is CASSPRVGSSYEQYF. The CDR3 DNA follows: TGTGCCAGCAGCCCTAGGGTGGGCAGCTCCTACGAGCAGTACTTC.

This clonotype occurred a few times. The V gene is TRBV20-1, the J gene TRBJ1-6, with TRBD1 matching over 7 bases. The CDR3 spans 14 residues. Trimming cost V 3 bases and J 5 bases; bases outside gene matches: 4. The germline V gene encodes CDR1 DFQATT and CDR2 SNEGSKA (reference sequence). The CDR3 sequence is CSARTGTNNSPLHF. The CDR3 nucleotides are TGCAGTGCTAGGACAGGGACAAATAATTCACCCCTCCACTTT.

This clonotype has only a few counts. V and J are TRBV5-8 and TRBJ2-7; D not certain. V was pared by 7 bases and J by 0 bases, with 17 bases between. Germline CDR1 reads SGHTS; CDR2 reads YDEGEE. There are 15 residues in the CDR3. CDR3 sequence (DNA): TGTGCCAGCTCACCGGTCCAGGACGGCTCCTACGAGCAGTACTTC. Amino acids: CASSPVQDGSYEQYF.

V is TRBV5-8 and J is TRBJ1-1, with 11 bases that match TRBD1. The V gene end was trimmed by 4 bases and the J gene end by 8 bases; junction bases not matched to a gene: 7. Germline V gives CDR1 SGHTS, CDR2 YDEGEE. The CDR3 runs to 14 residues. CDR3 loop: CASSPDRGLREAFF. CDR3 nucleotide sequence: TGTGCCAGCAGCCCGGACAGGGGGCTAAGGGAAGCTTTCTTT.

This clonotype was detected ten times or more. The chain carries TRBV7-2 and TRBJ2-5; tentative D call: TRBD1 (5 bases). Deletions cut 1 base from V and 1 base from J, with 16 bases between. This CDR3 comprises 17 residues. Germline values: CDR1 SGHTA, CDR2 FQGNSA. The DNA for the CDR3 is TGTGCCAGCAGCTTAGAGGCAGGGCCAGGGCCCCAAGAGACCCAGTACTTC. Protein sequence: CASSLEAGPGPQETQYF.